This is a list of T cell receptor beta chains from one sample in a study of CD8+ T cells in alopecia areata. The table came from immunoSEQ multiplex PCR; TCRdb's copy has only in-frame clones and leaves some out. The repertoire holds a few hundred thousand clones, with 30% to 40% as singletons. Sequenced material: CD4+ T cells sorted from blood, taken between weeks 30 and 35, from a patient treated with tofacitinib. These receptors were collected from a human donor with alopecia areata. Both conserved end residues are part of each CDR3. The order of the fields is J gene, D gene, V gene, clone size, CDR3 DNA, CDR3 protein. The D gene is left open where the match is weak. The listing skips clone size in some rows; elsewhere it reads once, few, many or a size class.

J: TRBJ1-1
D: -
V: TRBV19
size: few
DNA: TGTGCCAGTAGTCGGTTGACCACTGAAGCTTTCTTT
CDR3: CASSRLTTEAFF

J: TRBJ1-3
D: TRBD1
V: TRBV9
size: few
DNA: TGTGCCAGCAGCGAGAGTTCCGGACAGGGTTTAAATGGAAACACCATATATTTT
CDR3: CASSESSGQGLNGNTIYF

J: TRBJ1-2
D: -
V: TRBV30
size: few
DNA: TGTGCCTGGAAAGGGGTTGACGACTATGGCTACACCTTC
CDR3: CAWKGVDDYGYTF

J: TRBJ2-1
D: -
V: TRBV5-1
size: -
DNA: TGCGCCAGCAGCTTGACGAGCACAGGTCGCAAACGGGACAATGAGCAGTTCTTC
CDR3: CASSLTSTGRKRDNEQFF

J: TRBJ1-3
D: -
V: TRBV7-9
size: few
DNA: TGTGCGACCGGAAGCTCTGGAAACACCATATATTTT
CDR3: CATGSSGNTIYF

J: TRBJ1-5
D: -
V: TRBV28
size: few
DNA: TGTGCCAGCCATTTAGGGGGATGGCAGCCCCAGCATTTT
CDR3: CASHLGGWQPQHF

J: TRBJ2-1
D: -
V: TRBV29-1
size: few
DNA: TGCAGCGTCGTCGGGACGGCGAAGGGGTTCTTC
CDR3: CSVVGTAKGFF

J: TRBJ1-2
D: -
V: TRBV29-1
size: few
DNA: TGCAGCGGTGTTGTTCTGTTTCGGGGATCTAACTATGGCTACACCTTC
CDR3: CSGVVLFRGSNYGYTF

J: TRBJ1-5
D: -
V: TRBV9
size: -
DNA: TGTGCCAGCAGCGTTGGGGGGGGTCAGCCCCAGCATTTT
CDR3: CASSVGGGQPQHF

J: TRBJ2-2
D: -
V: TRBV6-1
size: -
DNA: TGTGCCAGCGTCGTACAAGGCCCCGGGGAGCTGTTTTTT
CDR3: CASVVQGPGELFF